This TCR beta chain was identified during a study of blood T cell repertoires in COVID-19. There are a few counts of this clone. CDR3 length equals 14 residues. The germline gives CDR1 KGHDR, CDR2 SFDVKD. V was shortened by 7 bases and J by 2 bases, with 13 bases between the two germline ends. Assignment of participants to cohorts was predicated upon participant-reported clinical history. Profiling relied on immunoSEQ multiplex PCR, and the TCRdb table lists in-frame clones only, not all of them. The sample consists of about 500,000 clones, around 87% of them appearing once. The sample was PBMCs or T cells enriched from blood (not recorded which). The TCR comes from a woman aged 18 to 35 who had recovered from COVID-19. The chain carries TRBV24-1 and TRBJ1-2; possible D gene TRBD1, 5 bases. Here the CDR3 DNA reads TGTGCCACCAGCCGTACAGGATGGAACTATGGCTACACCTTC. Translation gives CATSRTGWNYGYTF.